The rows below give T cell receptor beta chains drawn from one sample of a study of blood T cell repertoires in COVID-19. Sequenced by immunoSEQ multiplex PCR; TCRdb stores in-frame clones only, minus some. The sample yields over 100,000 clones, less than 85% seen once. The sequenced sample consisted of peripheral blood. These receptors were obtained from an older woman with acute or convalescent COVID-19. CDR3s include the opening cysteine and the closing phenylalanine or tryptophan. The order of the fields is clone size, V gene, D gene, J gene, CDR3 DNA, CDR3 protein. A D gene is named only where the DNA matches it firmly. Clone size, where shown, is once, few, many, or a class for clones that have expanded.

>.|TRBV11-3|TRBD2|TRBJ2-1
TGTGCCAGCAGCCGCGATTCCCGGGGGGGTGAGCAGTTCTTC
CASSRDSRGGEQFF
>.|TRBV6-5|TRBD1|TRBJ1-4
TGTGCCAGCAGTTACCGGCAGACAGGGGCTAATGAAAAACTGTTTTTT
CASSYRQTGANEKLFF
>.|TRBV11-2|TRBD1|TRBJ1-4
TGTGCCAGCAGCCTTCTTGGGACAGATGAAAAACTGTTTTTT
CASSLLGTDEKLFF
>.|TRBV7-6|.|TRBJ2-1
TGTGCCAGCAGCTTAGTTACGGGTGTGGAGCAGTTCTTC
CASSLVTGVEQFF
>.|TRBV9|.|TRBJ2-5
TGTGCCAGCAGCGTAGGGCAGTTCCAAGAGACCCAGTACTTC
CASSVGQFQETQYF
>.|TRBV7-9|.|TRBJ2-5
TGTGCCAGCAGCTTAGCGAATAGCCGGGAGACCCAGTACTTC
CASSLANSRETQYF
>.|TRBV7-8|.|TRBJ2-6
TGTGCCAGCAGCTTAACACAGGGCTCTGGGGCCAACGTCCTGACTTTC
CASSLTQGSGANVLTF
>.|TRBV11-2|TRBD1|TRBJ1-2
TGTGCCAGCAGCTCCCGGGACAGGCCAAACTATGGCTACACCTTC
CASSSRDRPNYGYTF
>.|TRBV27|TRBD1|TRBJ1-1
TGTGCCAGCAGTGCCGGGACAGACTTTCCTTTCTTT
CASSAGTDFPFF
>.|TRBV5-4|.|TRBJ2-5
TGTGCCAGCAGCTTGGATCAGACAGCCCAAGAGACCCAGTACTTC
CASSLDQTAQETQYF
>.|TRBV7-3|.|TRBJ2-3
TGTGCCAGCAGCTTGAAGGGGGAAGATACGCAGTATTTT
CASSLKGEDTQYF
>.|TRBV6-1|TRBD1|TRBJ2-1
TGTGCCAGCAGGGTACAGGGGGCGGGTGGCAATGAGCAGTTCTTC
CASRVQGAGGNEQFF
>.|TRBV6-5|.|TRBJ1-2
TGTGCCAGCAGCCCCGGGAGCGGGGGGTGGGGCTACACCTTC
CASSPGSGGWGYTF
>once|TRBV10-3|.|TRBJ1-5
TGTGCCATCAGTGGTACAGGTCAGCCCCAGCATTTT
CAISGTGQPQHF
>.|TRBV19|TRBD1|TRBJ1-2
TGTGCCAGTAGTTCCCAGGGGGAAGGCTACACCTTC
CASSSQGEGYTF
>.|TRBV18|.|TRBJ1-5
TGTGCCAGCTCAGGACATGCTGATCAGCCCCAGCATTTT
CASSGHADQPQHF
>once|TRBV19|TRBD1|TRBJ1-1
TGTGCCAGTAGCCCAGGGGGAGTGGGTGAAGCTTTCTTT
CASSPGGVGEAFF
>.|TRBV3-1/TRBV3-2|.|TRBJ1-3
TGTGCCAGCAGCCAGACAGAATCAGGAAACACCATATATTTT
CASSQTESGNTIYF
>.|TRBV30|TRBD1|TRBJ1-2
TGTGCCTGGAGTGTACAGACAGGGTATGGCTACACCTTC
CAWSVQTGYGYTF
>.|TRBV5-1|TRBD1|TRBJ2-3
TGCGCCAGCAGCCAAGACGCAGGGGGCAGCACAGATACGCAGTATTTT
CASSQDAGGSTDTQYF
>.|TRBV6-5|.|TRBJ1-2
TGTGCCAGTTCCTTTAACTATGGCTACACCTTC
CASSFNYGYTF
>.|TRBV6-5|.|TRBJ1-1
TGTGCCAGCATCATCGTAGGTGCTAGGACTGAAGCTTTCTTT
CASIIVGARTEAFF
>.|TRBV7-2|TRBD1|TRBJ2-1
TGTGCCAGCAGCTTAGTATTACAGGGGGCCTACAATGAGCAGTTCTTC
CASSLVLQGAYNEQFF
>few|TRBV4-1|.|TRBJ1-2
TGCGCCAGCAGCCAAGTCGGGTACAGGGCGGATGGGTATGGCTACACCTTC
CASSQVGYRADGYGYTF
>once|TRBV27|TRBD1|TRBJ1-6
TGTGCCAGCAGTCCAAGACAGGGGGATAATTCACCCCTCCACTTT
CASSPRQGDNSPLHF
>.|TRBV18|.|TRBJ2-1
TGTGCCAGCTCACCACCGGGGGGTTCGGGTTCGCAGTTCTTC
CASSPPGGSGSQFF
>once|TRBV2|TRBD1|TRBJ1-3
TGTGCCACCGTTCGGACAGGCTCTGGAAACACCATATATTTT
CATVRTGSGNTIYF
>.|TRBV5-1|.|TRBJ1-1
TGCGCCAGCAGCTTGGGTACTATTTCGTCGAACACTGAAGCTTTCTTT
CASSLGTISSNTEAFF
>.|TRBV5-4|TRBD1|TRBJ1-1
TGTGCCAGCAGCTTGGATGGGACAGGGCCTGAAGCTTTCTTT
CASSLDGTGPEAFF
>.|TRBV5-1|TRBD1|TRBJ1-2
TGCGCCAGCAGCTCGACAGGGGGCGATGGCTACACCTTC
CASSSTGGDGYTF
>.|TRBV7-9|.|TRBJ2-1
TGTGCCAGCAGCTGGGGGGAAGAGCAGTTCTTC
CASSWGEEQFF
>few|TRBV5-6|TRBD1|TRBJ1-2
TGTGCCAGCAGCTTGGGACAGGGAAACTATGGCTACACCTTC
CASSLGQGNYGYTF
>.|TRBV7-2|TRBD1|TRBJ1-2
TGTGCCAGCAGCTTATTTGGACAGGGGACTTCTGGCTACACCTTC
CASSLFGQGTSGYTF
>.|TRBV24-1|TRBD1|TRBJ1-2
TGTGCCACCAGTGAAATCGACAGGGACTATGGCTACACCTTC
CATSEIDRDYGYTF
>.|TRBV27|.|TRBJ1-1
TGTGCCAGCAGTTTATATGAGGTCGGGTCCGAAGCTTTCTTT
CASSLYEVGSEAFF
>.|TRBV6-1|TRBD1|TRBJ1-1
TGTGCCAGCAGCTCGACAGGGGTCACTGAAGCTTTCTTT
CASSSTGVTEAFF
>.|TRBV3-1/TRBV3-2|TRBD2|TRBJ2-2
TGTGCCAGCAGCCAAGATCTAGCGGGTGACAACACCGGGGAGCTGTTTTTT
CASSQDLAGDNTGELFF